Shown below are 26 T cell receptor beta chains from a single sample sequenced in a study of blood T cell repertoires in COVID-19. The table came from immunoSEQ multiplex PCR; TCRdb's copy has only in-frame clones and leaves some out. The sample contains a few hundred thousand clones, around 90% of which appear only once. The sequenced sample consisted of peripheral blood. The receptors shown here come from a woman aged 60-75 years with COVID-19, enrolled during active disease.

CDR3 bases: TGTGCCATCAGCAGGGATAGCAATCAGCCCCAGCATTTT. Translation: CAISRDSNQPQHF. V usage is TRBV10-3 and J usage is TRBJ1-5; tentative D call: TRBD1 (5 bases). Germline V CDR1 and CDR2: ENHRY, SYGVKD. The CDR3 covers 13 residues. The ends were cut back, 6 bases at V and 0 bases at J, with 6 bases in the middle.

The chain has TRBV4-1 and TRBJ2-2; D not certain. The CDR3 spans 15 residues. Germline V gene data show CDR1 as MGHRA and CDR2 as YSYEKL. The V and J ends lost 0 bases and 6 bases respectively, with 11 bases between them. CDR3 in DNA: TGCGCCAGCAGCCAAGAAGCTAGTTTCCCCGGGGAGCTGTTTTTT. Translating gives CASSQEASFPGELFF.

The CDR3: CASSQDYRGLETQYF. For the CDR3, the DNA is TGCGCCAGCAGCCAAGATTACAGGGGGCTGGAGACCCAGTACTTC. V usage is TRBV4-3 and J usage is TRBJ2-5, with 9 bases aligning to TRBD1. This CDR3 has 15 residues. J gave up 5 bases and V 0 bases, and 4 bases lay outside the gene matches. The V gene's germline CDR1 is LGHNA and CDR2 YSLEER.

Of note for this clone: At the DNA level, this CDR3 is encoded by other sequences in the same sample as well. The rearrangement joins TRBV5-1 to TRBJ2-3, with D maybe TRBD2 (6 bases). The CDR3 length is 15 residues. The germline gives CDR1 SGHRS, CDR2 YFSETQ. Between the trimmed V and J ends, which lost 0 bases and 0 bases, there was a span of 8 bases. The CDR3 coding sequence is TGCGCCAGCAGCTTGGCGGGGGTAAGCACAGATACGCAGTATTTT. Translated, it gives CASSLAGVSTDTQYF.

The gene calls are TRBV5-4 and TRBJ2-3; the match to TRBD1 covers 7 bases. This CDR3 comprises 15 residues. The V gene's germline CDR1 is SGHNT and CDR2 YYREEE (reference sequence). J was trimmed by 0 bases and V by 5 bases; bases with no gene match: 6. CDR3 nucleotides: TGTGCCAGCAGGCAAGGGACAGCGAGCACAGATACGCAGTATTTT. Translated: CASRQGTASTDTQYF.

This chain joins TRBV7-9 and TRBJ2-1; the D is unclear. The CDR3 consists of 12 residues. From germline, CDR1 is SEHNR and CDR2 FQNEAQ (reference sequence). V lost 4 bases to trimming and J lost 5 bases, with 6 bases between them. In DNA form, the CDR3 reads TGTGCCAGCAGCTCCGAGGACAATGAGCAGTTCTTC. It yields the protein CASSSEDNEQFF.

The CDR3 sequence is CASSLAGGSGYGYTF. The DNA of the CDR3 is TGTGCCAGCAGCTTGGCCGGGGGTTCGGGCTATGGCTACACCTTC. This chain uses TRBV5-4 with TRBJ1-2; tentatively, D is TRBD1 (5 bases). The germline V gene has CDR1 SGHNT and CDR2 YYREEE (reference sequence). The CDR3 runs to 15 residues. V lost 0 bases and J 4 bases, leaving 13 bases between the germline ends.

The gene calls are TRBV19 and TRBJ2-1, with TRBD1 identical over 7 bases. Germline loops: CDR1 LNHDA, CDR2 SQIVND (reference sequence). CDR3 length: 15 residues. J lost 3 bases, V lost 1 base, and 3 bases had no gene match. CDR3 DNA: TGTGCCAGTAGTATAGCAGGGGGAATCTACAATGAGCAGTTCTTC. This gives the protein CASSIAGGIYNEQFF.

This chain's CDR3 is CASSPTNSGANVLTF. CDR3 bases: TGCGCCAGCAGCCCGACTAACTCTGGGGCCAACGTCCTGACTTTC. The chain joins TRBV5-1 to TRBJ2-6, with D possibly TRBD2 on 5 matching bases. The CDR3 has 15 amino acids. Germline values: CDR1 SGHRS, CDR2 YFSETQ. The V gene lost 4 bases and the J gene lost 0 bases, with 8 bases spanning the gap.

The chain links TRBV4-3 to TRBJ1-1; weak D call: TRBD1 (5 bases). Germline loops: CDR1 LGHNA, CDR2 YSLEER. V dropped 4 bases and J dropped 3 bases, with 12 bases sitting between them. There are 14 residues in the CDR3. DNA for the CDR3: TGCGCCAGCAGCCCCCAGGGCCCTGACACTGAAGCTTTCTTT. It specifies CASSPQGPDTEAFF.

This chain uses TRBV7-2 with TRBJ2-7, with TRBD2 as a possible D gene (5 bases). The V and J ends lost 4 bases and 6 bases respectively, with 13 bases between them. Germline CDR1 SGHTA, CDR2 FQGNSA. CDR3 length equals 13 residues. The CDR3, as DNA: TGTGCCAGCAGCTCCGGTTCGGGGAGCGAGCAGTACTTC. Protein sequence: CASSSGSGSEQYF.

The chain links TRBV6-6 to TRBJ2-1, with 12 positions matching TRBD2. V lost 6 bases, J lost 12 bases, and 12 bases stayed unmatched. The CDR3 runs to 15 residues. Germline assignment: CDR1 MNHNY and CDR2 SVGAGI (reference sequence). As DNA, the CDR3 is TGTGCCAGCAGCGAAACTAGCGGGGGGCTCCGAGGGCAGTTCTTC. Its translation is CASSETSGGLRGQFF.

The CDR3: CASSFPPYGQGINEQFF. The DNA for the CDR3 is TGCGCCAGCAGCTTCCCCCCGTACGGACAGGGAATCAATGAGCAGTTCTTC. The chain is built from TRBV5-1 and TRBJ2-1, with TRBD1 matching 8 bases. Looked up from germline, CDR1 is SGHRS and CDR2 is YFSETQ. The CDR3 is 17 residues long. With 2 bases clipped from V and 6 bases from J, the junction kept 13 bases outside the gene matches.

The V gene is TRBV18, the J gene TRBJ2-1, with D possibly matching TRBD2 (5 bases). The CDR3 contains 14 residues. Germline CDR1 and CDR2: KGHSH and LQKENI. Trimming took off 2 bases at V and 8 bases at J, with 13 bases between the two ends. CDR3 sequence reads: CASSPNSGMDEQFF. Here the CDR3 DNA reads TGTGCCAGCTCACCAAATTCCGGGATGGATGAGCAGTTCTTC.

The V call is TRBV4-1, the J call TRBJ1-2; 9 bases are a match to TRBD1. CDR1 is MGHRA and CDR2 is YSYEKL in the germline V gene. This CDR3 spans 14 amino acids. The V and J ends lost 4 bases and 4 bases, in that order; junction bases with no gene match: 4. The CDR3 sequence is CASSPGQGIYGYTF. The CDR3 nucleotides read TGCGCCAGCAGCCCCGGACAGGGGATCTATGGCTACACCTTC.

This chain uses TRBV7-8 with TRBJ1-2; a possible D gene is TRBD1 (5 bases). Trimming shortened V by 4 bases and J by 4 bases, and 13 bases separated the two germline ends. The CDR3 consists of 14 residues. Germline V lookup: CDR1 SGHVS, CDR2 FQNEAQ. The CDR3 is CASSSLTESYGYTF. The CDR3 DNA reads TGTGCCAGCAGCTCTCTGACAGAGAGCTATGGCTACACCTTC. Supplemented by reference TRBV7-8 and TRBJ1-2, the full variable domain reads GAGVSQSPRYKVAKRGQDVALRCDPISGHVSLFWYQQALGQGPEFLTYFQNEAQLDKSGLPSDRFFAERPEGSVSTLKIQRTQQEDSAVYLCASSSLTESYGYTFGSGTRLTVV.

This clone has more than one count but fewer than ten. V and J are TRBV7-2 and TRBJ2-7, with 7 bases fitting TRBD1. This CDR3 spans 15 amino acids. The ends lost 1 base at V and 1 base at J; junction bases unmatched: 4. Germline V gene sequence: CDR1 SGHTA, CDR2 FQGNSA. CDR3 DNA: TGTGCCAGCAGCTTAGAGGGGGCGAGGTCCTACGAGCAGTACTTC. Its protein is CASSLEGARSYEQYF.

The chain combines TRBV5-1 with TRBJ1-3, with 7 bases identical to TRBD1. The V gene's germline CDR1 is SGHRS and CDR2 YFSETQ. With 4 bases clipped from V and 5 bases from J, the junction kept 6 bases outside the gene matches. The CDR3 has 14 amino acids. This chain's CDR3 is CASSPGTVRNTIYF. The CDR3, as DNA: TGCGCCAGCAGCCCCGGGACAGTGCGAAACACCATATATTTT.

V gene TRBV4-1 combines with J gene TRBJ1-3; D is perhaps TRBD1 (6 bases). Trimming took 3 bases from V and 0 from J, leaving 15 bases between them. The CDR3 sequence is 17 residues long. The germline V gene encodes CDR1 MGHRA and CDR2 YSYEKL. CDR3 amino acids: CASSQEAGGYSGNTIYF. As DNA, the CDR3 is TGCGCCAGCAGCCAGGAAGCGGGGGGCTACTCTGGAAACACCATATATTTT.

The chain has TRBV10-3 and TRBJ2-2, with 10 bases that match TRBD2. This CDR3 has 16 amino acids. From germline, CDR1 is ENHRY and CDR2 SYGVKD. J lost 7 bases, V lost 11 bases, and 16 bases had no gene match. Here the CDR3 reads CASNTGLAVRIGELFF. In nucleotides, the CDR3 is TGTGCCTCCAACACCGGACTAGCGGTGAGGATCGGGGAGCTGTTTTTT.

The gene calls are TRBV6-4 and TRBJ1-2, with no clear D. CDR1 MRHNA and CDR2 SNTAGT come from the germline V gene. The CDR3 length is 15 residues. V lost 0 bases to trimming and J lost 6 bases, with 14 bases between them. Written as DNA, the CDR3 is TGTGCCAGCAGTGACTCGTGGGAGGGCAGAAATGGCTACACCTTC. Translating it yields CASSDSWEGRNGYTF.

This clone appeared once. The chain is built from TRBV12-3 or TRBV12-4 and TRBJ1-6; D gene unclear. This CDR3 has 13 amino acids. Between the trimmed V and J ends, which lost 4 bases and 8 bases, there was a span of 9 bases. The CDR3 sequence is CASSYTEYSPLHF. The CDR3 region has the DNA TGTGCCAGCAGTTACACAGAGTATTCACCCCTCCACTTT.

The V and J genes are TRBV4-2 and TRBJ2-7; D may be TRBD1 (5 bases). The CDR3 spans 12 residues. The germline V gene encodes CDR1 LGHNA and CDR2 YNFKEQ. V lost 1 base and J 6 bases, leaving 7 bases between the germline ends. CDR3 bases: TGTGCCAGCAGCCAAGGTCAGGGCGAGCAGTACTTC. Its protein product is CASSQGQGEQYF.

CDR3 in DNA: TGCGCCAGCAGGCTGACAGGGGGCAATCAGCCCCAGCATTTT. Translation: CASRLTGGNQPQHF. The genes are TRBV10-2 and TRBJ1-5; TRBD1 matches at 8 bases. CDR1 and CDR2 from the germline V gene are WSHSY and SAAADI. The CDR3 contains 14 residues. Trimming at V came to 6 bases and at J to 2 bases, leaving 3 bases not matched to a gene.

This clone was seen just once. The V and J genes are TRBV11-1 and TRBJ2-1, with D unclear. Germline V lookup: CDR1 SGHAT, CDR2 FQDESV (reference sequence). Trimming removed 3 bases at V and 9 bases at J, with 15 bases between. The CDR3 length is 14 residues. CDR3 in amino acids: CASSLAARLGEQFF. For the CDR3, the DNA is TGTGCCAGCAGCTTGGCGGCCCGCCTGGGTGAGCAGTTCTTC.

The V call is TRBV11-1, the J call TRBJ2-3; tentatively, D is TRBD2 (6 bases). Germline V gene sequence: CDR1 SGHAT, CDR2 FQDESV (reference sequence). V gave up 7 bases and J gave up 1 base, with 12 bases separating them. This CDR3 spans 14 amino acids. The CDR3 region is CASTEGTGTDTQYF. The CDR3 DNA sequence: TGTGCCAGCACCGAAGGGACTGGCACAGATACGCAGTATTTT.